Shown below are 2 T cell receptor beta chains from a single sample sequenced in a study of T cells in women clearing cervical HPV infection. Generated by immunoSEQ multiplex PCR, the TCRdb table keeps only in-frame clones and is missing some. The sample totals tens of thousands of clones. The sequenced sample consisted of blood buffy coat. These receptors came from a woman aged 18 to 75 with a cervical HPV16 infection that either progressed to CIN3+ or cleared (not recorded which).

Notes on this clone: With the read ending 3 residues before the CDR3 end, the germline J gene is used to fill in that end. The chain uses TRBV7-7 and TRBJ2-3; 7 positions agree with TRBD2. Looked up from germline, CDR1 is SSHAT and CDR2 is FNYEAQ (reference sequence). V lost 2 bases, J lost 1 base, and 0 bases stayed unmatched. The CDR3 runs to 14 residues. CDR3 DNA, as far as it was read: TGTGCCAGCAGCTTAACTAGCGGCACAGATACG. This gives the protein CASSLTSGTDT. The full CDR3 is CASSLTSGTDTQYF.

Points on this clone: Sequencing ends 3 residues short of the CDR3 end; the germline J gene provides the rest. The rearrangement joins TRBV18 to TRBJ2-3; possibly TRBD1 for D (5 bases). Trimming pared 1 base from V and 1 base from J, leaving 6 bases between. CDR3 length: 14 residues. CDR1 and CDR2 from the germline V gene are KGHSH and LQKENI. CDR3 DNA (partial): TGTGCCAGCTCACCACTCAGGGGCACAGATACG. Residues: CASSPLRGTDT. The CDR3, in full, reads CASSPLRGTDTQYF.